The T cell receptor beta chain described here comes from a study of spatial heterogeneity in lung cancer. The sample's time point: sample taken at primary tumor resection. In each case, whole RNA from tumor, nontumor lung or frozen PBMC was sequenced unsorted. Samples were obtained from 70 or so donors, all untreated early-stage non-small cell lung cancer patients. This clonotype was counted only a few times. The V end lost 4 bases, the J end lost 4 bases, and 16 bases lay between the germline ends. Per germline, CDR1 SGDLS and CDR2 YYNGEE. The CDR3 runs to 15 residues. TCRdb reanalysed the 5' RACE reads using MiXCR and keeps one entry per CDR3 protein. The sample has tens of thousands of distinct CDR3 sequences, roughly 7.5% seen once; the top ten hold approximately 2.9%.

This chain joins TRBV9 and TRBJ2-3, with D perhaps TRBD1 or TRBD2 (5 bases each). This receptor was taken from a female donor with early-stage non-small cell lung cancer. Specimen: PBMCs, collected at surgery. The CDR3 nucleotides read TGTGCCAGCAGCCCCACCGACGTGGGACCAGATACGCAGTATTTT. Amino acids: CASSPTDVGPDTQYF.